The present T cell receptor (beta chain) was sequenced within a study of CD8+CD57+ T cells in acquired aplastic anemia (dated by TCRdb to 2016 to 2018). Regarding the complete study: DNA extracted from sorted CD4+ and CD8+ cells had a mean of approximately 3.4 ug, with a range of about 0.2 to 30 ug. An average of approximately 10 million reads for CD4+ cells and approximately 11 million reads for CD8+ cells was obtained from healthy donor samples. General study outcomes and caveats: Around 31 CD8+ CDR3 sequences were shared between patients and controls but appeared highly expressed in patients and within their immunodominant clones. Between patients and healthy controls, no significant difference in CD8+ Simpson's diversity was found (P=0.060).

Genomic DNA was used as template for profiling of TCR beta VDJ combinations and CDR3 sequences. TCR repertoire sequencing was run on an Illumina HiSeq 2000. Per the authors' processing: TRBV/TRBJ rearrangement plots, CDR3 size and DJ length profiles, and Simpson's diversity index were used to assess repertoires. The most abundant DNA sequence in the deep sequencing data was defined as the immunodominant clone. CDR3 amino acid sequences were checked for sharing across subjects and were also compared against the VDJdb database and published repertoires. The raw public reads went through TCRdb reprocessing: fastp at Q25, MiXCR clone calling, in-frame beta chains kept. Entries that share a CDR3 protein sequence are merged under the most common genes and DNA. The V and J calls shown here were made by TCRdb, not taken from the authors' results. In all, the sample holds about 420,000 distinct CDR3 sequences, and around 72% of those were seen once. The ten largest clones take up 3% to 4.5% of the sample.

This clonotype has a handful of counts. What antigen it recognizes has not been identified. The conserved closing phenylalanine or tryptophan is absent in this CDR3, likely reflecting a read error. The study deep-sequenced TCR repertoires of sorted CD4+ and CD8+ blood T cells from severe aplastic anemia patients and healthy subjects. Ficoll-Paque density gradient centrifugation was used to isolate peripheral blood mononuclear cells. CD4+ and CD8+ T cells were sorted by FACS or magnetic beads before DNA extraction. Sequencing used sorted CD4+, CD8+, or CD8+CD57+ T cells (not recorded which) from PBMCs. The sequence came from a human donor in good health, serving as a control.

The nucleotide sequence reads TGTGCCAGCAGTAGAATTCCTGAGCAGTTCCTC. Translated, it gives CASSRIPEQFL. The V and J genes are TRBV12-3 or TRBV12-4 and TRBJ2-1, with the D gene not clear enough to name. V was cut back by 5 bases and J by 9 bases, leaving a gap of 8 bases between them. The CDR3 has 11 amino acids, counting both end residues. Only CDR3 DNA remains: 33 bases, in frame from the first base.